This T cell receptor beta chain was captured in a study of CD8 T cells in ankylosing spondylitis. This clonotype was counted many times. Antigen specificity is unknown. The authors made TCR beta libraries by quantitative 5'-RACE with molecular barcodes. TCRdb re-derived calls from the 5' RACE reads in MiXCR, one entry per CDR3 protein. The data contain about 240,000 distinct CDR3 sequences, around 10% of them singletons. CDR1 is LGHDT, CDR2 YNNKEL, per germline (reference sequence). The CDR3 covers 15 residues. Deletions cut 0 bases from V and 1 base from J, with 7 bases between. General study results and limits: Seemingly distinctive of ankylosing spondylitis blood was a TCR beta motif formed by eight highly homologous variants. Existing reports had already noted some motif variants in reactive arthritis synovial fluid and blood.

Sequences were obtained from blood, either unsorted or a sorted T cell fraction (not recorded which). The V call is TRBV3-1, the J call TRBJ2-1, with no clear D. The clonotype originates from a male donor with ankylosing spondylitis or in good health (not recorded which). CDR3 sequence reads: CASSQEPGSYNEQFF. DNA of the CDR3: TGTGCCAGCAGCCAAGAACCCGGGTCCTACAATGAGCAGTTCTTC.